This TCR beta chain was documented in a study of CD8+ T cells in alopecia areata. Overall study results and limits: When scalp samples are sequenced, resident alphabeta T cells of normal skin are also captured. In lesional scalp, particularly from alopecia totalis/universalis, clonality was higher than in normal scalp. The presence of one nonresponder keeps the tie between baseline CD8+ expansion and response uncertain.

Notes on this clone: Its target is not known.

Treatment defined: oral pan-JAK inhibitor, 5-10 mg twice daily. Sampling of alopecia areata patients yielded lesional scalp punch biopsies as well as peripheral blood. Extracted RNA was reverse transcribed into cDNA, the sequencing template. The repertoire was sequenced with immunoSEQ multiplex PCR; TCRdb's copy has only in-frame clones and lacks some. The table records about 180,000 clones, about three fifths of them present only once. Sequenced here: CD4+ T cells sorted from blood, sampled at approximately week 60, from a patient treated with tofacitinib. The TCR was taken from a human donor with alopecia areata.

CDR3 loop: CASSVLRGGNTEAFF. The CDR3, as DNA: TGTGCCAGCAGTGTACTGAGGGGCGGGAACACTGAAGCTTTCTTT. This sequence joins TRBV2 and TRBJ1-1; D is possibly TRBD1 (5 bases). V lost 4 bases to trimming and J lost 1 base, with 13 bases between them. The germline V gene encodes CDR1 SNHLY and CDR2 FYNNEI. This CDR3 spans 15 amino acids.